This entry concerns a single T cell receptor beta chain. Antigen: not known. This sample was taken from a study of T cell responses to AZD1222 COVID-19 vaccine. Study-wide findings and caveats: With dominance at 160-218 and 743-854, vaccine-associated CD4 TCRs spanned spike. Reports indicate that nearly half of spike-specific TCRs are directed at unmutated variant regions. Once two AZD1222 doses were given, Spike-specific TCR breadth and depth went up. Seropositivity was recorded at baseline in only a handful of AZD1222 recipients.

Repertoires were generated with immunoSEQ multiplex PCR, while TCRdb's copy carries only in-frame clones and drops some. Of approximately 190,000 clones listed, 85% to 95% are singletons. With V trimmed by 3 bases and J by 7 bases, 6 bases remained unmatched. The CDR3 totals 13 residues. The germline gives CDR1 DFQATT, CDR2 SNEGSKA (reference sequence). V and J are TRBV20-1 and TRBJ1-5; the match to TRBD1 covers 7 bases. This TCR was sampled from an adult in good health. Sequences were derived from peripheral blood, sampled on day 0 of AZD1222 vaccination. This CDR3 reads CSASQGVLQPQHF. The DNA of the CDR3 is TGCAGTGCTAGTCAGGGGGTATTGCAGCCCCAGCATTTT.